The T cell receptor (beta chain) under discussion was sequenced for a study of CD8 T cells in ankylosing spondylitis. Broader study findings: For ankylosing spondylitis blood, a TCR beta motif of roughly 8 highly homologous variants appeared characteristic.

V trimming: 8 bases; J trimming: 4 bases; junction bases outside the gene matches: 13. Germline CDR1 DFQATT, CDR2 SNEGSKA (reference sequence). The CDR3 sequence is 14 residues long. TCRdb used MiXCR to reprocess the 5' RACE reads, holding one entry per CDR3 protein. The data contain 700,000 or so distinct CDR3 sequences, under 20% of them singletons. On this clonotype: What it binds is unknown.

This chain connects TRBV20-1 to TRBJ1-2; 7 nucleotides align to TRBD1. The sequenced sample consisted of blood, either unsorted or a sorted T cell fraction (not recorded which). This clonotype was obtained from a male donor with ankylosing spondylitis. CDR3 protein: CSTLRGDRAYGYTF. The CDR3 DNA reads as TGCAGTACCCTCCGAGGGGACAGAGCCTATGGCTACACCTTC.